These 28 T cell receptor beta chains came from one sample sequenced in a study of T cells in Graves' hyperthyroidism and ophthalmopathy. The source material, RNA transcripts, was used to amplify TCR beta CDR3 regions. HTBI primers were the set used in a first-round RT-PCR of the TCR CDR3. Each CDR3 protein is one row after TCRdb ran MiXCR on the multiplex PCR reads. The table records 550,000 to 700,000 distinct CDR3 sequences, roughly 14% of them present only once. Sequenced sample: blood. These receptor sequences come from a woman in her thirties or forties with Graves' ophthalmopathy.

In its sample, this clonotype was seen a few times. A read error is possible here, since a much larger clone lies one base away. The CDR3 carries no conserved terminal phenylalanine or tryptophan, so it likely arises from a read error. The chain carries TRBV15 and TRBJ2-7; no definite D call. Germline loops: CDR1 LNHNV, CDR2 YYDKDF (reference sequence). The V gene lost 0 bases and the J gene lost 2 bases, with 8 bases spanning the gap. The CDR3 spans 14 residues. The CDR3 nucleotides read TGTGCCACCAGCAGAGAGGCAGGACCCTACGAGCAGTACTCC. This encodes CATSREAGPYEQYS.

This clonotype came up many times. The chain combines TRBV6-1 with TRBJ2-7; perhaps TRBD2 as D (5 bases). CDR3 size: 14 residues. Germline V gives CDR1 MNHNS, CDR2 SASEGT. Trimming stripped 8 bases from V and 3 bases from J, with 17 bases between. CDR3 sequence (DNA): TGTGCCAGCCGCGTCCGGGGTAGTATCTACGAGCAGTACTTC. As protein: CASRVRGSIYEQYF.

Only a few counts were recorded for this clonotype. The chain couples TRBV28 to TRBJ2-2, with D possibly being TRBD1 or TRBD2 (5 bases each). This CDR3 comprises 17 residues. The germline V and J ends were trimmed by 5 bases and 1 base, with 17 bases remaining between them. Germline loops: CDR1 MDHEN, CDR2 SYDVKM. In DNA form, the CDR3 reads TGTGCCAGCAGTACAAGACGGGGCCTGGAGAACACCGGGGAGCTGTTTTTT. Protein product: CASSTRRGLENTGELFF.

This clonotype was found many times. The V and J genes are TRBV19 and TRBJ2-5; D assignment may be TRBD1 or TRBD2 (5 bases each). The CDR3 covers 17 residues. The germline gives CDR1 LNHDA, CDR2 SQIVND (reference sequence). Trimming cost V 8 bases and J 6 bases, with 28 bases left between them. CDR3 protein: CASSGQFGGWDEKTQYF. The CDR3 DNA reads TGTGCCAGTTCGGGGCAATTCGGCGGATGGGACGAGAAGACCCAGTACTTC.

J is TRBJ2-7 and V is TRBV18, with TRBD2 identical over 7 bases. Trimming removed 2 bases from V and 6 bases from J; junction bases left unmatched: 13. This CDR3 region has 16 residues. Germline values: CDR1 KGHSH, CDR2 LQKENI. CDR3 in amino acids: CASSPIGGLPSFEQYF. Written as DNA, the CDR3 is TGTGCCAGCTCACCAATCGGGGGACTACCCAGTTTCGAGCAGTACTTC.

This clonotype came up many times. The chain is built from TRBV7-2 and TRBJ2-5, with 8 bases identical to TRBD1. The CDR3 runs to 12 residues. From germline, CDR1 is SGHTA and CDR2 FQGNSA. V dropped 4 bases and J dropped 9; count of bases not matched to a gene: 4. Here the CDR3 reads CASSYGQGPQYF. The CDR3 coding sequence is TGTGCCAGCAGCTACGGACAGGGCCCCCAGTACTTC.

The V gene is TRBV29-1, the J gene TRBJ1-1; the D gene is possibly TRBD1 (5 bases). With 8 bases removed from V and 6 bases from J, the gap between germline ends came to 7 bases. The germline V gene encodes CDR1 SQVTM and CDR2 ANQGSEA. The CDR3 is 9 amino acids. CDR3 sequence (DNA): TGCAGCTCGGGGGCTGAAGCTTTCTTT. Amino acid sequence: CSSGAEAFF.

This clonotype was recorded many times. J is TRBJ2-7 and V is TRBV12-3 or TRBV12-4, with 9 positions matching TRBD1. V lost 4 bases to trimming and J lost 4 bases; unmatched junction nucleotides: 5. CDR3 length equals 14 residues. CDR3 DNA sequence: TGTGCCAGCAGTTCGGACAGGGGAAAGTACGAGCAGTACTTC. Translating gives CASSSDRGKYEQYF.

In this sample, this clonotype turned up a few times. The CDR3 is CAWDLSGTYEQYF. CDR3 in DNA: TGTGCCTGGGACCTATCCGGGACCTACGAGCAGTACTTC. The chain recombines TRBV30 with TRBJ2-7, with TRBD2 as a possible D gene (5 bases). The V gene lost 5 bases and the J gene lost 2 bases, with 13 bases spanning the gap. The CDR3 has 13 amino acids. Germline V gives CDR1 GTSNPN, CDR2 SVGIG (reference sequence).

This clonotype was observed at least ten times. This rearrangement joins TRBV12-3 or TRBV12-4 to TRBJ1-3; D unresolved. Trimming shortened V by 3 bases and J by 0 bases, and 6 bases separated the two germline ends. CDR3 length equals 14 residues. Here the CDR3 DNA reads TGTGCCAGCAGTTTTTTTATCTCTGGAAACACCATATATTTT. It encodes CASSFFISGNTIYF.

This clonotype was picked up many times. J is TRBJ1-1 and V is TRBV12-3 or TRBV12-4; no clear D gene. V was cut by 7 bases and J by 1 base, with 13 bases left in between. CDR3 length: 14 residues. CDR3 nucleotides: TGTGCCAGCACCCACCAACAGACGAACACTGAAGCTTTCTTT. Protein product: CASTHQQTNTEAFF.

DNA for the CDR3: TGTGCCAGCCGGTACAGGCAGGGAGGAGAGACCCAGTACTTC. Translating it yields CASRYRQGGETQYF. This chain links TRBV2 with TRBJ2-5; a possible D gene is TRBD2 (6 bases). The CDR3 is 14 residues long. V was clipped by 8 bases and J by 4 bases, with 17 bases between them. Germline V gene sequence: CDR1 SNHLY, CDR2 FYNNEI.

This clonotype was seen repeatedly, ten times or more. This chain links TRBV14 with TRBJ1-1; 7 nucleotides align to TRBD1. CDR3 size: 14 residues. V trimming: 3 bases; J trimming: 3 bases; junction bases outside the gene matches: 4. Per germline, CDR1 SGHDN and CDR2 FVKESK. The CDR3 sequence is CASSQTQGYTEAFF. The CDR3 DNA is TGTGCCAGCAGCCAGACACAGGGGTACACTGAAGCTTTCTTT.

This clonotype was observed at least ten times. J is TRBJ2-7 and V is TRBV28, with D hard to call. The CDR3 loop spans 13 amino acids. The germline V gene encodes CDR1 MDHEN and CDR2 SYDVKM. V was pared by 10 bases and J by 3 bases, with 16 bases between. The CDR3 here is CATSPVGVYEQYF. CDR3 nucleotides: TGTGCCACCTCCCCCGTCGGCGTCTACGAGCAGTACTTC.

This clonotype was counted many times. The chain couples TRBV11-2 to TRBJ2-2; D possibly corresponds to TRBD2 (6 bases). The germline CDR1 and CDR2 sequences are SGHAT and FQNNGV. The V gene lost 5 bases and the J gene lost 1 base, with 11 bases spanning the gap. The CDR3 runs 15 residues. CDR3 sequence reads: CASSQGLLNTGELFF. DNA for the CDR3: TGTGCCAGCAGCCAGGGACTTTTGAACACCGGGGAGCTGTTTTTT.

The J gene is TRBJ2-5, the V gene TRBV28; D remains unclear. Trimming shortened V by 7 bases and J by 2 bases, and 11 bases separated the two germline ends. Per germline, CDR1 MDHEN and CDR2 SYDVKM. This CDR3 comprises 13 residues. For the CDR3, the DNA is TGTGCCAGCACCACTCTCACACAAGAGACCCAGTACTTC. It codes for CASTTLTQETQYF.

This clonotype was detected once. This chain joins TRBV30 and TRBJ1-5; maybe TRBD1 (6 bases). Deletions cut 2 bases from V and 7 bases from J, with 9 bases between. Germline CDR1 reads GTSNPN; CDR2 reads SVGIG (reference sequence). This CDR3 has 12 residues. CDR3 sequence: CAWSKGDQPQHF. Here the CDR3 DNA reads TGTGCCTGGAGTAAGGGGGACCAGCCCCAGCATTTT.

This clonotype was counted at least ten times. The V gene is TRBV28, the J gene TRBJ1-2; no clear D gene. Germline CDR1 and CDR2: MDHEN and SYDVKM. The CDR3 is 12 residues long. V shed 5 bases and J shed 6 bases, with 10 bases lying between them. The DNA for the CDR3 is TGTGCCAGCAGTACGCTAATAAATGGCTACACCTTC. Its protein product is CASSTLINGYTF.

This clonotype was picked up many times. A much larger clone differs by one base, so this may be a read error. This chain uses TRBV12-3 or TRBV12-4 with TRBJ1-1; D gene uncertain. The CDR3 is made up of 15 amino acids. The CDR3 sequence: CASSLAGLVDTEASF. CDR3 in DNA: TGTGCCAGCAGTTTAGCAGGGTTGGTTGACACTGAAGCTTCCTTT.

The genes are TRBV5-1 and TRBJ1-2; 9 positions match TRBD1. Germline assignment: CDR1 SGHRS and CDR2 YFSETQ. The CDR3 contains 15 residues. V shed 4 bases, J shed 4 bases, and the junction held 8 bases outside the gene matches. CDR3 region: CASSDWDRELYGYTF. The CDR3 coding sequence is TGCGCCAGCAGCGACTGGGACAGGGAGCTCTATGGCTACACCTTC.

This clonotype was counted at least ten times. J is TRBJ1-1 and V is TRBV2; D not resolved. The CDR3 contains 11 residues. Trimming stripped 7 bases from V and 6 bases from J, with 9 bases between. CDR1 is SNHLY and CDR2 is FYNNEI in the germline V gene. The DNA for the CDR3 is TGTGCCAGCACTATATTATCTGAAGCTTTCTTT. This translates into CASTILSEAFF.

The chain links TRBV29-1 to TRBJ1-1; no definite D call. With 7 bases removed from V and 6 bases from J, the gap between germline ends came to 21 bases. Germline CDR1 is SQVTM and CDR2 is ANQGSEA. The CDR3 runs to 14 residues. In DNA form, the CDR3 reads TGCAGCGCACAGACCTCTGTCTCGGCCTCTGAAGCTTTCTTT. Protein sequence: CSAQTSVSASEAFF.

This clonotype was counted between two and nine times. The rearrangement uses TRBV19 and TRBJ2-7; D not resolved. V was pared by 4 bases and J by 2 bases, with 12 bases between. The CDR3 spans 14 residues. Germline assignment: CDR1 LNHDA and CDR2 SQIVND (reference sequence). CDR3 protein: CASSTGAGTYEQYF. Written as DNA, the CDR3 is TGTGCCAGTAGTACTGGCGCTGGAACCTACGAGCAGTACTTC.

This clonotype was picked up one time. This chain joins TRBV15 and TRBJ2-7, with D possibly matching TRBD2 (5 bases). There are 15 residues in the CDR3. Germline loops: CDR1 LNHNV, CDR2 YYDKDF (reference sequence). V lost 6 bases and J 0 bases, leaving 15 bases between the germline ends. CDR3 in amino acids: CATSSEGGGSYEQYF. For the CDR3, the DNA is TGTGCCACCAGTTCAGAGGGCGGCGGCTCCTACGAGCAGTACTTC.

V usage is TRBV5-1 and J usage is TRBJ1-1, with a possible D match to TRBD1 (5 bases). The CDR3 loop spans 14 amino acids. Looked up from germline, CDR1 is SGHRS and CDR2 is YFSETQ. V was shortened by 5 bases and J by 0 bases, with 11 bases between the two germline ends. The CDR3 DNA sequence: TGCGCCAGCAGACGGTACAGGCTGAACACTGAAGCTTTCTTT. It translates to CASRRYRLNTEAFF.

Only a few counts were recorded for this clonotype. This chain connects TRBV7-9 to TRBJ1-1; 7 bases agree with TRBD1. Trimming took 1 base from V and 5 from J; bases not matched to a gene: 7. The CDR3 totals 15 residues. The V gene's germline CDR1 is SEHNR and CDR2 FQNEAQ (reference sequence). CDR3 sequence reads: CASSLGRGLETEAFF. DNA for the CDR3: TGTGCCAGCAGCTTAGGAAGGGGGCTGGAAACTGAAGCTTTCTTT.

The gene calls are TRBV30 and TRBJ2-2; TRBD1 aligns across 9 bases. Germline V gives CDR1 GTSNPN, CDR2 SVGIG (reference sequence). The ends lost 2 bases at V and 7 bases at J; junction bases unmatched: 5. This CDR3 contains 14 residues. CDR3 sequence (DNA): TGTGCCTGGAGTACACAGGGGGCTAACGGGGAGCTGTTTTTT. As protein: CAWSTQGANGELFF.

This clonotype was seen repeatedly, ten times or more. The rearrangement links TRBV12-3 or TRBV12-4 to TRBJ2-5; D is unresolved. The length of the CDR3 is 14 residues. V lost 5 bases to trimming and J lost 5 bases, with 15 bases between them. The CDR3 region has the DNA TGTGCCAGCAGTGTACGTCACAGTGAGGAGACCCAGTACTTC. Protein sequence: CASSVRHSEETQYF.